This TCR beta chain appears in the sequencing data of a study of CXCR3-negative and CXCR3-positive naive CD8 T cells. Study-level findings and limits: Comparison of naive cells showed more hydrophobic TRB CDR3s in CXCR3-positive than in CXCR3-negative naive cells.

cDNA libraries for TRB were generated by 5' RACE incorporating UMI labels. TCRdb processed the 5' RACE reads again and assigns one entry to each CDR3 protein, with no DNA. The sample includes more than 75,000 distinct CDR3 sequences. Notes on this clonotype: No antigen is known for it.

The germline CDR1 and CDR2 sequences are SQVTM and ANQGSEA. There are 13 residues in the CDR3. The sequencing input was naive CXCR3+ CD8+ T cells from blood. Subset noted: CD45RO-CCR7+CD27+CD95- naive CD8+ T cells expressing CXCR3 (TNR3+). This clonotype was obtained from a human donor in good health. Some clones in this sample may be carry-over from other donors' samples. The chain employs TRBV29-1 and TRBJ2-5; TCRdb's D call of TRBD2 is untestable without DNA. The CDR3 reads CSVRGGIEETQYF.